A selection of T cell receptor beta chains follows, all from one sample in a study of regulatory T cells in long-lasting Graves disease. TCRdb reprocessed the multiplex PCR reads with MiXCR, giving one entry per CDR3 protein. Among some 280,000 distinct CDR3 sequences listed, 20% to 25% were seen once. Sequenced material: peripheral blood mononuclear cells (PBMCs), taken when the disease was refractory, from a patient treated with antithyroid drugs. The source of these receptors is a female donor with Graves disease. Both conserved end residues are part of each CDR3. Each record gives: clone size, V gene, J gene, D gene, CDR3 protein, CDR3 DNA. The D gene is left open where the match is weak. Expanded clones get a size class; other rows say once, few or many, or leave the size out.

size: NA
V: TRBV3-1
J: TRBJ1-6
D: NA
CDR3: CASSQEGRLALHF
DNA: TGTGCCAGCAGCCAAGAGGGCCGGTTGGCCCTCCACTTT

size: few
V: TRBV7-9
J: TRBJ2-5
D: NA
CDR3: CASSLGTAEETQYF
DNA: TGTGCCAGCAGCTTAGGGACAGCGGAAGAGACCCAGTACTTC

size: NA
V: TRBV28
J: TRBJ1-5
D: NA
CDR3: CASSQKGYSNQPQHF
DNA: TGTGCCAGCAGTCAGAAAGGGTATAGCAATCAGCCCCAGCATTTT

size: many
V: TRBV28
J: TRBJ2-7
D: NA
CDR3: CASSWRSSYEQYF
DNA: TGTGCCAGCAGTTGGCGGAGCTCCTACGAGCAGTACTTC

size: many
V: TRBV28
J: TRBJ2-6
D: NA
CDR3: CASSFQKPSGANVLTF
DNA: TGTGCCAGCAGTTTCCAAAAACCCTCTGGGGCCAACGTCCTGACTTTC

size: NA
V: TRBV18
J: TRBJ2-1
D: TRBD2
CDR3: CASSPSSGSKEQFF
DNA: TGTGCCAGCTCACCGAGTAGCGGGAGTAAGGAGCAGTTCTTC

size: NA
V: TRBV11-2
J: TRBJ2-1
D: NA
CDR3: CASSHLQERNEQFF
DNA: TGTGCCAGCAGCCACCTACAGGAAAGGAATGAGCAGTTCTTC

size: NA
V: TRBV30
J: TRBJ1-1
D: TRBD1
CDR3: CAVSGTVNTEAFF
DNA: TGTGCTGTCTCCGGGACAGTGAACACTGAAGCTTTCTTT

size: NA
V: TRBV30
J: TRBJ2-1
D: TRBD2
CDR3: CAWSLSRLAFPGNEQFF
DNA: TGTGCCTGGAGTTTATCTCGACTAGCGTTCCCTGGCAATGAGCAGTTCTTC

size: NA
V: TRBV6-1
J: TRBJ2-2
D: NA
CDR3: CASRTAGELFF
DNA: TGTGCCAGCCGGACCGCCGGGGAGCTGTTTTTT

size: many
V: TRBV27
J: TRBJ1-1
D: NA
CDR3: CASIRSLGRNTEAFF
DNA: TGTGCCAGCATACGATCTTTAGGCCGTAACACTGAAGCTTTCTTT

size: few
V: TRBV7-2
J: TRBJ2-7
D: TRBD2
CDR3: CASSFPSGASSYEQYF
DNA: TGTGCCAGCAGCTTTCCTAGCGGGGCAAGCTCCTACGAGCAGTACTTC

size: many
V: TRBV2
J: TRBJ2-7
D: TRBD1
CDR3: CASSEIRGLGEQYF
DNA: TGTGCCAGCAGTGAGATAAGGGGGCTGGGGGAGCAGTACTTC

size: few
V: TRBV7-3
J: TRBJ2-2
D: NA
CDR3: CASRQSGLETGELFF
DNA: TGTGCCAGCAGGCAATCGGGACTTGAGACCGGGGAGCTGTTTTTT

size: few
V: TRBV27
J: TRBJ1-6
D: TRBD1
CDR3: CASSLKAGGFNSPLHF
DNA: TGTGCCAGCAGTCTTAAGGCAGGGGGCTTTAATTCACCCCTCCACTTT

size: NA
V: TRBV7-9
J: TRBJ2-5
D: NA
CDR3: CASLTGGRGRETQYF
DNA: TGTGCCAGCTTGACCGGCGGTAGGGGCAGGGAGACCCAGTACTTC

size: few
V: TRBV4-1
J: TRBJ1-2
D: NA
CDR3: CASSQEVRPTEGYGYTF
DNA: TGCGCCAGCAGCCAAGAAGTTCGGCCGACAGAAGGCTATGGCTACACCTTC

size: many
V: TRBV10-1
J: TRBJ2-7
D: NA
CDR3: CASSVGTALDEQYF
DNA: TGCGCCAGCAGTGTAGGAACGGCTCTGGACGAGCAGTACTTC

size: NA
V: TRBV19
J: TRBJ1-5
D: TRBD1
CDR3: CASSAGQGNQPQHF
DNA: TGTGCCAGTAGTGCGGGACAGGGCAATCAGCCCCAGCATTTT

size: NA
V: TRBV19
J: TRBJ1-5
D: NA
CDR3: CASSTGTAREGNQPQHF
DNA: TGTGCCAGTAGTACGGGGACGGCCCGGGAGGGCAATCAGCCCCAGCATTTT

size: NA
V: TRBV6-1
J: TRBJ1-5
D: NA
CDR3: CASRDPNGRANQPQHF
DNA: TGTGCCAGCAGGGACCCAAATGGGAGGGCAAATCAGCCCCAGCATTTT

size: many
V: TRBV7-2
J: TRBJ2-2
D: NA
CDR3: CASSLVRGAGELFF
DNA: TGTGCCAGCAGCTTAGTAAGGGGGGCCGGGGAGCTGTTTTTT

size: many
V: TRBV7-2
J: TRBJ2-7
D: NA
CDR3: CASSLWGDSYEQYF
DNA: TGTGCCAGCAGCTTATGGGGGGACTCCTACGAGCAGTACTTC

size: NA
V: TRBV20-1
J: TRBJ2-7
D: NA
CDR3: CSAREFGAASSYEQYF
DNA: TGCAGTGCTAGAGAATTTGGAGCGGCAAGCTCCTACGAGCAGTACTTC

size: many
V: TRBV28
J: TRBJ1-5
D: NA
CDR3: CASSFRDAQHF
DNA: TGTGCCAGCTCCTTCCGTGATGCCCAGCATTTT

size: NA
V: TRBV11-3
J: TRBJ2-7
D: TRBD2
CDR3: CASSMTSGYEQYF
DNA: TGTGCCAGCAGCATGACTAGCGGTTACGAGCAGTACTTC

size: NA
V: TRBV28
J: TRBJ2-7
D: TRBD1
CDR3: CASRSTGDYEQYF
DNA: TGTGCCAGCAGATCGACAGGGGATTACGAGCAGTACTTC

size: NA
V: TRBV19
J: TRBJ1-5
D: NA
CDR3: CASSMSGNQPQHF
DNA: TGTGCCAGTAGTATGAGCGGGAATCAGCCCCAGCATTTT

size: NA
V: TRBV4-2
J: TRBJ2-4
D: TRBD2
CDR3: CASSQEVAGGPRKNIQYF
DNA: TGTGCCAGCAGCCAAGAGGTAGCGGGAGGGCCTCGAAAAAACATTCAGTACTTC

size: many
V: TRBV6-1
J: TRBJ1-6
D: TRBD1
CDR3: CASRLTGGGNSPLHF
DNA: TGTGCCAGCAGACTGACAGGGGGCGGTAATTCACCCCTCCACTTT

size: NA
V: TRBV19
J: TRBJ1-2
D: NA
CDR3: CASSTRDASGYTF
DNA: TGTGCCAGTAGTACCCGGGACGCCTCTGGCTACACCTTC

size: few
V: TRBV6-2/TRBV6-3
J: TRBJ2-5
D: TRBD2
CDR3: CASSWTSGGQETQYF
DNA: TGTGCCAGCAGTTGGACTAGCGGAGGCCAAGAGACCCAGTACTTC

size: NA
V: TRBV7-7
J: TRBJ2-5
D: TRBD2
CDR3: CASSLSLAGAVETQYF
DNA: TGTGCTAGCAGCTTATCGTTAGCGGGAGCAGTGGAGACCCAGTACTTC

size: few
V: TRBV7-3
J: TRBJ2-7
D: NA
CDR3: CASSLLRDAEQYF
DNA: TGTGCCAGCAGCCTTTTACGAGACGCCGAGCAGTACTTC

size: many
V: TRBV2
J: TRBJ1-2
D: TRBD1
CDR3: CASSFGSGGGYTF
DNA: TGTGCCAGCAGTTTTGGGTCAGGGGGTGGCTACACCTTC

size: NA
V: TRBV20-1
J: TRBJ1-3
D: NA
CDR3: CSARETNTIYF
DNA: TGCAGTGCTAGAGAGACCAACACCATATATTTT

size: few
V: TRBV29-1
J: TRBJ2-7
D: NA
CDR3: CSVEDSYEQYF
DNA: TGCAGCGTAGAAGACAGCTACGAGCAGTACTTC

size: many
V: TRBV19
J: TRBJ2-6
D: NA
CDR3: CASSQGSAGANVLTF
DNA: TGTGCCAGTTCCCAGGGGTCGGCTGGGGCCAACGTCCTGACTTTC

size: NA
V: TRBV19
J: TRBJ2-1
D: TRBD1
CDR3: CASSTGQGINEQFF
DNA: TGTGCCAGTAGTACGGGACAGGGGATCAATGAGCAGTTCTTC

size: few
V: TRBV28
J: TRBJ2-7
D: TRBD1
CDR3: CASSKPGQGSREQYF
DNA: TGTGCCAGCAGTAAACCGGGACAGGGATCAAGGGAGCAGTACTTC

size: many
V: TRBV6-5
J: TRBJ2-7
D: NA
CDR3: CASSYSRDRLYEQYF
DNA: TGTGCCAGCAGTTACAGTAGGGACCGTCTCTACGAGCAGTACTTC

size: many
V: TRBV28
J: TRBJ1-2
D: NA
CDR3: CASSLSDYGYTF
DNA: TGTGCCAGCAGTTTATCTGACTATGGCTACACCTTC

size: few
V: TRBV30
J: TRBJ2-1
D: TRBD2
CDR3: CAWSRLAGAGEQFF
DNA: TGTGCCTGGAGTCGACTAGCGGGAGCCGGTGAGCAGTTCTTC

size: many
V: TRBV7-2
J: TRBJ1-6
D: NA
CDR3: CASSLVWTGNSPLHF
DNA: TGTGCCAGCAGCTTAGTGTGGACCGGAAATTCACCCCTCCACTTT

size: few
V: TRBV27
J: TRBJ2-7
D: NA
CDR3: CASSPQGISSYEQYF
DNA: TGTGCCAGCAGTCCCCAGGGGATCTCCTCCTACGAGCAGTACTTC

size: NA
V: TRBV5-1
J: TRBJ1-3
D: NA
CDR3: CASSLVFSGTAFSGNTIYF
DNA: TGCGCCAGCAGCTTGGTGTTTTCCGGGACTGCTTTCTCTGGAAACACCATATATTTT

size: NA
V: TRBV30
J: TRBJ1-5
D: NA
CDR3: CALRESNQPQHF
DNA: TGTGCCTTGAGGGAGAGCAATCAGCCCCAGCATTTT

size: few
V: TRBV20-1
J: TRBJ2-3
D: NA
CDR3: CSVEARSTDTQYF
DNA: TGCAGCGTTGAAGCCCGTAGCACAGATACGCAGTATTTT

size: few
V: TRBV28
J: TRBJ1-5
D: TRBD1
CDR3: CASSPRGQGGDYSNQPQHF
DNA: TGTGCCAGCAGTCCCAGGGGACAGGGGGGTGATTATAGCAATCAGCCCCAGCATTTT

size: NA
V: TRBV20-1
J: TRBJ2-7
D: TRBD2
CDR3: CSATERSGRPPYEQYF
DNA: TGCAGTGCTACCGAACGTAGCGGGAGGCCTCCCTACGAGCAGTACTTC

size: many
V: TRBV2
J: TRBJ2-7
D: TRBD1
CDR3: CASSADRSYEQYF
DNA: TGTGCCAGCAGCGCGGACAGGTCCTACGAGCAGTACTTC

size: many
V: TRBV7-2
J: TRBJ1-4
D: NA
CDR3: CASSLALRGVGEKLFF
DNA: TGTGCCAGCAGCTTAGCGCTACGGGGGGTTGGGGAAAAACTGTTTTTT

size: many
V: TRBV28
J: TRBJ1-1
D: NA
CDR3: CASSRLGLGTEAFF
DNA: TGTGCCAGCAGTAGACTCGGGCTAGGTACTGAAGCTTTCTTT

size: few
V: TRBV6-5
J: TRBJ2-2
D: TRBD1
CDR3: CASSYIQGQGGTGELFF
DNA: TGTGCCAGCAGTTATATCCAGGGACAGGGTGGCACCGGGGAGCTGTTTTTT

size: many
V: TRBV3-1
J: TRBJ1-2
D: TRBD1
CDR3: CASSQATGEIGYTF
DNA: TGTGCCAGCAGCCAAGCGACAGGGGAAATCGGCTACACCTTC

size: NA
V: TRBV12-3/TRBV12-4
J: TRBJ2-5
D: NA
CDR3: CASTEDANQETQYF
DNA: TGTGCCAGCACCGAAGACGCAAACCAGGAGACCCAGTACTTC